This passage covers 5 T cell receptor beta chains from one sample sequenced in a study of cytomegalovirus exposure and HLA in healthy donors. A multiplex PCR was run with 60 Vbeta primers and 13 Jbeta primers. Using immunoSEQ multiplex PCR, the repertoire was profiled, and TCRdb retains in-frame clones only, with some absent. The sample lists fewer than 150,000 clones; roughly 79% were seen once. Sequencing was carried out using PBMCs. Receptors were obtained from a man aged 30 to 45 in good health and CMV-seronegative.

V gene TRBV30 combines with J gene TRBJ1-1, with 8 bases fitting TRBD1. There are 13 residues in the CDR3. Trimming cost V 5 bases and J 0 bases; bases outside gene matches: 2. The germline V gene has CDR1 GTSNPN and CDR2 SVGIG (reference sequence). The CDR3 loop is CAWDRGVNTEAFF. The CDR3 region has the DNA TGTGCCTGGGACAGGGGAGTGAACACTGAAGCTTTCTTT.

V gene TRBV7-2 combines with J gene TRBJ1-1; 7 bases match TRBD1. The CDR3 is made up of 16 amino acids. The trim removed 6 bases at V and 0 bases at J, leaving 10 bases unmatched. The V gene's germline CDR1 is SGHTA and CDR2 FQGNSA. Here the CDR3 reads CASRDSGQIMNTEAFF. CDR3 in DNA: TGTGCCAGCAGGGACTCGGGACAGATAATGAACACTGAAGCTTTCTTT.

The genes are TRBV7-3 and TRBJ2-5; D is ambiguous. The CDR3 sequence is 13 residues long. The V end lost 5 bases, the J end lost 2 bases, and 9 bases lay between the germline ends. Germline-derived CDR1 and CDR2 are SGHTA and FQGTGA. In DNA, the CDR3 is TGTGCCAGCAGCCGAAACTTACAAGAGACCCAGTACTTC. Residues: CASSRNLQETQYF.

This sequence joins TRBV4-2 and TRBJ2-5; possibly TRBD2 for D (5 bases). Germline V gene lookup returns CDR1 LGHNA and CDR2 YNFKEQ. V was trimmed by 0 bases and J by 5 bases, leaving 19 bases between them. CDR3 length equals 17 residues. As DNA, the CDR3 is TGTGCCAGCAGCCAAGAAGTTTCCGGGTTTGGCGGGGAGACCCAGTACTTC. Its protein is CASSQEVSGFGGETQYF.

In nucleotides, the CDR3 is TGTGCCAGCACCGACCTACTAGCGGGAGTAAGAGATACGCAGTATTTT. This encodes CASTDLLAGVRDTQYF. The V call is TRBV2, the J call TRBJ2-3; TRBD2 agrees at 11 bases. Germline V CDR1 and CDR2: SNHLY, FYNNEI. V gave up 7 bases and J gave up 5 bases; unmatched junction bases: 11. This CDR3 contains 16 residues.